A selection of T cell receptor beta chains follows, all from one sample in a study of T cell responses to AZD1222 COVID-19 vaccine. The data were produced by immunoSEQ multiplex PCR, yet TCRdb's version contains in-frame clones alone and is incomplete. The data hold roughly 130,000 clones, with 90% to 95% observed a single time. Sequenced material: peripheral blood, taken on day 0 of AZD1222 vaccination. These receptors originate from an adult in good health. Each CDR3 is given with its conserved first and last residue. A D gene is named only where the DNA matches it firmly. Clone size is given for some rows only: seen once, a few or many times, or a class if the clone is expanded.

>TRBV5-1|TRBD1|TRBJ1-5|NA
CASRLGQENQPQHF
TGCGCCAGCAGGCTAGGACAGGAGAATCAGCCCCAGCATTTT
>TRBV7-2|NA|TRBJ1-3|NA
CASSLDGGSGNTIYF
TGTGCCAGCAGCTTAGACGGGGGCTCTGGAAACACCATATATTTT
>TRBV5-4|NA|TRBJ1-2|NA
CASSLGPTVNYGYTF
TGTGCCAGCAGCTTGGGACCGACAGTCAACTATGGCTACACCTTC
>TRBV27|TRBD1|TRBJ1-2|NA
CASSSGTGYYGYTF
TGTGCCAGCAGTTCGGGGACAGGATATTATGGCTACACCTTC
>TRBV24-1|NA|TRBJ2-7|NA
CATGGTPPSAKYYEQYF
TGTGCCACCGGAGGAACACCCCCTAGCGCAAAGTACTACGAGCAGTACTTC
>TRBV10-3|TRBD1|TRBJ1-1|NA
CAISARQGRWTEAFF
TGTGCCATCAGCGCACGACAGGGGAGATGGACTGAAGCTTTCTTT
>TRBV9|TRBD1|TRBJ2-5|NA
CASSVAVTGGRQETQYF
TGTGCCAGCAGCGTAGCCGTCACAGGGGGAAGGCAAGAGACCCAGTACTTC
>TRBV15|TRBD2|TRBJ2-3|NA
CATSRDGTSAYTDTQYF
TGTGCCACCAGCAGAGACGGGACTAGCGCTTACACAGATACGCAGTATTTT
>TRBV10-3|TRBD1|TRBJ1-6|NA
CAIGDPGQGNSPLHF
TGTGCCATCGGCGATCCGGGACAGGGTAATTCACCCCTCCACTTT
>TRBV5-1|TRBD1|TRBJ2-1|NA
CASSLFPGTGTGNEQFF
TGCGCCAGCAGCCTTTTTCCCGGGACAGGGACGGGCAATGAGCAGTTCTTC
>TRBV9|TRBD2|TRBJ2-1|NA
CASSVSPSSGRSYNEQFF
TGTGCCAGCAGCGTTTCCCCCTCTAGCGGGAGATCCTACAATGAGCAGTTCTTC
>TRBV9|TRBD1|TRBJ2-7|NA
CASSHGQVVDSYEQYF
TGTGCCAGCAGCCACGGACAGGTCGTGGACTCCTACGAGCAGTACTTC
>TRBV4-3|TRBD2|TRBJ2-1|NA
CASSQGFGLAGGNEQFF
TGCGCCAGCAGCCAAGGGTTTGGACTAGCGGGAGGGAATGAGCAGTTCTTC
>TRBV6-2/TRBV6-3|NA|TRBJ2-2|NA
CASSYSAGELFF
TGTGCCAGCAGTTATTCGGCCGGGGAGCTGTTTTTT
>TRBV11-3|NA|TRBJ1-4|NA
CASSLDRRRTNEKLFF
TGTGCCAGCAGCTTAGATAGGCGGAGAACTAATGAAAAACTGTTTTTT
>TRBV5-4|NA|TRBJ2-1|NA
CASSRGRTDNEQFF
TGTGCCAGCAGCAGGGGCCGAACAGACAATGAGCAGTTCTTC
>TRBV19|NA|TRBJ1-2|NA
CASRFQGSGYGYTF
TGTGCCAGTAGATTTCAGGGATCTGGCTATGGCTACACCTTC
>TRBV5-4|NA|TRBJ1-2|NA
CASSPLTAGSYGYTF
TGTGCCAGCAGCCCTCTGACAGCCGGCAGCTATGGCTACACCTTC
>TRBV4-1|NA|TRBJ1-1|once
CASSQSETALSRTEAFF
TGCGCCAGCAGCCAATCCGAGACAGCACTCTCAAGGACTGAAGCTTTCTTT
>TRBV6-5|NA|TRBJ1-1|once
CASSFVRETEAFF
TGTGCCAGCAGTTTCGTGCGGGAGACTGAAGCTTTCTTT
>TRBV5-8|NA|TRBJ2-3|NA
CASSFGNPGTDTQYF
TGTGCCAGCAGCTTTGGCAACCCTGGAACAGATACGCAGTATTTT
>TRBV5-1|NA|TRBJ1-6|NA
CASSIGQGISPLHF
TGCGCCAGCAGTATCGGGCAGGGGATTTCACCCCTCCACTTT
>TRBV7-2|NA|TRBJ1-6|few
CASSLGGDSPLHF
TGTGCCAGCAGCTTAGGGGGGGATTCACCCCTCCACTTT
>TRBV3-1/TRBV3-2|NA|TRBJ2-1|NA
CASSAANEQFF
TGTGCCAGCAGCGCCGCCAATGAGCAGTTCTTC
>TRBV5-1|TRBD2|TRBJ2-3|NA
CASSATSGRAADTQYF
TGCGCCAGCAGCGCTACTAGCGGGAGGGCCGCAGATACGCAGTATTTT
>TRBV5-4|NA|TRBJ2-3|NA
CASSLDELRLGATDTQYF
TGTGCCAGCAGCTTGGATGAACTACGCCTGGGGGCTACAGATACGCAGTATTTT
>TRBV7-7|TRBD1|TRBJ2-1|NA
CASSLQGAPYNEQFF
TGTGCCAGCAGCCTACAGGGGGCCCCCTACAATGAGCAGTTCTTC
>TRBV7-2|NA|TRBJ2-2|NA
CASSPNSGGGSLFF
TGTGCCAGCAGCCCGAATAGCGGAGGGGGGTCGCTGTTTTTT
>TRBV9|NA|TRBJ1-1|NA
CASSVDRNTEAFF
TGTGCCAGCAGCGTAGACAGGAACACTGAAGCTTTCTTT
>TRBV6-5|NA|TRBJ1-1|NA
CASGRGSPLNTEAFF
TGTGCCAGCGGTCGGGGATCCCCTTTGAACACTGAAGCTTTCTTT
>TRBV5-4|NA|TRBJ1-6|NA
CASSLGGSKNSPLHF
TGTGCCAGCAGCTTGGGGGGGTCTAAGAATTCACCCCTCCACTTT
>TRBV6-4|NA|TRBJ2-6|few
CASSDLASGANVLTF
TGTGCCAGCAGTGACCTAGCATCTGGGGCCAACGTCCTGACTTTC